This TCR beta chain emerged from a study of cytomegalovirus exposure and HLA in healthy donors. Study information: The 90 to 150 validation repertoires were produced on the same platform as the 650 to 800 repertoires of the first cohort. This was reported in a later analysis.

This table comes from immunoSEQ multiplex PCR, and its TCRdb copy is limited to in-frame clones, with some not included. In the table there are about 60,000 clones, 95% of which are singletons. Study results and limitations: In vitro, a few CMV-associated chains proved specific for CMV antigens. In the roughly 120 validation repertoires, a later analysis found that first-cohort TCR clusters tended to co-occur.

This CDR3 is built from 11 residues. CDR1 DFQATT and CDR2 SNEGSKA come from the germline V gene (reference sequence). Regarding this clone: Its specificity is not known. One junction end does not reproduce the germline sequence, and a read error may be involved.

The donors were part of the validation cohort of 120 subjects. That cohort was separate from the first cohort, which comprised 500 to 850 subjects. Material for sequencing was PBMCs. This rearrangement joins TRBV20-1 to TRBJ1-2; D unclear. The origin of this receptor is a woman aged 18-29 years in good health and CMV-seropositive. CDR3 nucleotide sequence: TGCAGTACCTCTAGACGACCGAACTTGTTCTTC. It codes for CSTSRRPNLFF.